This paragraph covers one T cell receptor (beta chain) sequence. The target antigen is unknown. PCR employed 60 Vbeta and 13 Jbeta primers. TCRdb's copy holds only in-frame clones and misses some; the assay was immunoSEQ multiplex PCR. The sample includes about 110,000 clones, 75% of them seen just once. The CDR3 contains 18 residues. Germline CDR1 reads MNHNS; CDR2 reads SASEGT. Trimming cost V 1 base and J 2 bases; bases outside gene matches: 11. Nominally healthy donors were sampled, though unrecorded immune exposures were likely. The entry originates in a study of cytomegalovirus exposure and HLA in healthy donors. Overall study findings and caveats: Three CMV-associated chains were confirmed in vitro to be specific for CMV antigens. Researchers catalogued about 150 TCR beta chains as cytomegalovirus-associated. A later analysis showed that HLA-associated TCR beta chains had undergone more clonal expansion than equally common others.

This clonotype was sampled from a male donor in good health and CMV-seropositive. The chain recombines TRBV6-1 with TRBJ1-5; 7 bases are shared with TRBD1. The sample taken for sequencing was PBMCs. CDR3 amino acids: CASSEGWAGGTGNQPQHF. DNA of the CDR3: TGTGCCAGCAGTGAAGGGTGGGCAGGGGGAACGGGCAATCAGCCCCAGCATTTT.